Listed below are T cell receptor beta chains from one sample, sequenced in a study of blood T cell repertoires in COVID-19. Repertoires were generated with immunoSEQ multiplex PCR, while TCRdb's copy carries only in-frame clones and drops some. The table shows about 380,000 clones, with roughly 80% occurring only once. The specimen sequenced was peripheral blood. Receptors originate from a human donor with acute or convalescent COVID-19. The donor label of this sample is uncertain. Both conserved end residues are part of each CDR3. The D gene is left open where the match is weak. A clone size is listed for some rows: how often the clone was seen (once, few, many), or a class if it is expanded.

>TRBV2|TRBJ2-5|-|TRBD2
TGTGCCAGCCGCCTGGGAGGGCAGAAACAAGAGACCCAGTACTTC
CASRLGGQKQETQYF
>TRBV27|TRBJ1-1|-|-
TGTGCCAGCAGTCCTAGATTGAACACTGAAGCTTTCTTT
CASSPRLNTEAFF
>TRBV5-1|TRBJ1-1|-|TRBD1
TGCGCCAGCAGCTTGGCCGGGACAGGGAACACTGAAGCTTTCTTT
CASSLAGTGNTEAFF
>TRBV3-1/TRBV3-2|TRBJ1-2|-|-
TGTGCCAGCAGCCAAATTGGAGGTAACTATGGCTACACCTTC
CASSQIGGNYGYTF
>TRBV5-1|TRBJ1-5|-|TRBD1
TGCGCCAGCAGCTTGGACTCCGGTACAGGGGACCAGCATTTT
CASSLDSGTGDQHF
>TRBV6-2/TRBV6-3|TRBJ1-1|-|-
TGTGCCAGCAGCCGGTCCGAGGGCACTGAAGCTTTCTTT
CASSRSEGTEAFF
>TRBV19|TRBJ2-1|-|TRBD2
TGTGCCAGTAGGAGAACTAGCGGGAGGTATGAGCAGTTCTTC
CASRRTSGRYEQFF
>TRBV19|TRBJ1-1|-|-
TGTGCCAGTGACGGGATGAACACTGAAGCTTTCTTT
CASDGMNTEAFF
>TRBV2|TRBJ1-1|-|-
TGTGCCAGCAGCCGAGGGACAGAAGCTTTCTTT
CASSRGTEAFF
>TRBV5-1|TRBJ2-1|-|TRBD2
TGCGCCAGCAATCTTATAGCGGGAGCCCTGAATGAGCAGTTCTTC
CASNLIAGALNEQFF
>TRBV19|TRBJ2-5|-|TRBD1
TGTGCCAGTAGAGATGGAGGGACAGGGGGCGAGACCCAGTACTTC
CASRDGGTGGETQYF
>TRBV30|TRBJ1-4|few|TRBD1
TGTGCCTGGAGTTCGACCGGGACAGCTAATGAAAAACTGTTTTTT
CAWSSTGTANEKLFF
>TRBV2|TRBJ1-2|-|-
TGTGCCAGCAGTCAACAGGAGTCCTATGGCTACACCTTC
CASSQQESYGYTF
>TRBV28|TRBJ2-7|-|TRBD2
TGTGCCAGCAGTCCAGCGGGAACCTCCTACGAGCAGTACTTC
CASSPAGTSYEQYF
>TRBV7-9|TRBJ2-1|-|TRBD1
TGTGCCAGCAGCCTTGGGACAGGGGGTGAAAATGAGCAGTTCTTC
CASSLGTGGENEQFF
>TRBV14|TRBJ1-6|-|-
TGTGCCAGCAGCCCGCTCACCGGGTATTCACCCCTCCACTTT
CASSPLTGYSPLHF
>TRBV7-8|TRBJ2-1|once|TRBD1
TGTGCCAGCAGCTTAGCGGGGGACAGCTCCTACAATGAGCAGTTCTTC
CASSLAGDSSYNEQFF
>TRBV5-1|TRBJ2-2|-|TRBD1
TGCGCCAGCAGCTCATCACTGACAGGGGTGAACACCGGGGAGCTGTTTTTT
CASSSSLTGVNTGELFF
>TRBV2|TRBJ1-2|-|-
TGTGCCAGCACCAACCCAGGGATCGTATACGGCTACACCTTC
CASTNPGIVYGYTF
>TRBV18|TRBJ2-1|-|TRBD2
TGTGCCAGCTCCTCACTAGCGGGAGGCTACAATGAGCAGTTCTTC
CASSSLAGGYNEQFF
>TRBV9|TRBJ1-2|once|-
TGTGCCAGCAGCGTCCTTAACTATGGCTACACCTTC
CASSVLNYGYTF
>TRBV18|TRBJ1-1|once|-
TGTGCCAGCTCACCGAACCAGGGCGCGAACACTGAAGCTTTCTTT
CASSPNQGANTEAFF
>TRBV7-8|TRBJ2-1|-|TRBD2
TGTGCCAGCAGCTTAGGACTAGCGGGGGGCGACAATGAGCAGTTCTTC
CASSLGLAGGDNEQFF
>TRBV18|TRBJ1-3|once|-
TGTGCCAGCTCAGACAAAATATCCGGAAACACCATATATTTT
CASSDKISGNTIYF
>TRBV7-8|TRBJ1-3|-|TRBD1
TGTGCCAGCAGCCCCCGACAGGGAGCGGGTGGAAACACCATATATTTT
CASSPRQGAGGNTIYF
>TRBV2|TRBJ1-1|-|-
TGTGCCAGCAGTGAAGCGTTCGGGGGTACTGAAGCTTTCTTT
CASSEAFGGTEAFF
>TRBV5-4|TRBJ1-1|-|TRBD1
TGTGCCAGCAGCCCTAGACAGGGGGTCCCCGAAGCTTTCTTT
CASSPRQGVPEAFF
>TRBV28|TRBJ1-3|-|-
TGTGCCAGCAGTTTATACGGGGGGAGGTCTGGAAACACCATATATTTT
CASSLYGGRSGNTIYF
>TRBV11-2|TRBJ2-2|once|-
TGTGCCAGCAGCCGATCGGCCGGGGAGCTGTTTTTT
CASSRSAGELFF
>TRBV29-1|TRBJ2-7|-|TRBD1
TGCAGCGTTGGGACAGGAGCGTACGAGCAGTACTTC
CSVGTGAYEQYF
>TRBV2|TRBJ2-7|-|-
TGTGCCAGCAAGCCAAGCGGTGGATACGAGCAGTACTTC
CASKPSGGYEQYF
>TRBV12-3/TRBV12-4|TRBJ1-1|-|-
TGTGCCAGCAGGCTAACAGGGAACACTGAAGCTTTCTTT
CASRLTGNTEAFF
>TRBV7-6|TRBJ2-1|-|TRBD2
TGTGCCAGCAGCTCCCCAGGTGGGACTAGTAATATGGGTGAGCAGTTCTTC
CASSSPGGTSNMGEQFF
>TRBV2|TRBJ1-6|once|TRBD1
TGTGCCAGCAGTATCCGGGACAGGGGGATGGGCTCCTATAATTCACCCCTCCACTTT
CASSIRDRGMGSYNSPLHF
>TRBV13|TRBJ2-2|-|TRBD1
TGTGCCAGCAGAAGGCGACAGGGGGCGACCGGGGAGCTGTTTTTT
CASRRRQGATGELFF
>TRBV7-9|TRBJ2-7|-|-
TGTGCCAGCAGCCCACCCGGGGAGGATAAGCTCGAGTACTTC
CASSPPGEDKLEYF
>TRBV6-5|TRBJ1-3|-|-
TGTGCCAGCACCGTATCTGGAAACACCATATATTTT
CASTVSGNTIYF
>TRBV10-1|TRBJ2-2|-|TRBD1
TGCGCCAGCAGCCCCCAGGGACAGGGGGCTGGCGGGGAGCTGTTTTTT
CASSPQGQGAGGELFF
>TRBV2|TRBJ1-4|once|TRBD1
TGTGCCAGCAGTAAGGACAGGGGAGGTGAAAAACTGTTTTTT
CASSKDRGGEKLFF
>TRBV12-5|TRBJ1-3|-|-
TGTACCCGTCGGTGCCACTCTGGAAACACCATATATTTT
CTRRCHSGNTIYF
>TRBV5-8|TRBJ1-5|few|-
TGTGCCAGCAGCCTAACCCCTGGGTTCAGCCTAGATCAGCCCCAGCATTTT
CASSLTPGFSLDQPQHF
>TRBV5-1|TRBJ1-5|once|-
TGCGCCAGCAGCTTAGGGGGTGGCAATCAGCCCCAGCATTTT
CASSLGGGNQPQHF
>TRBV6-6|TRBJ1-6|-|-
TGTGCCAGCAGTTCGTCCGCGCCGGGATATAATTCACCCCTCCACTTT
CASSSSAPGYNSPLHF
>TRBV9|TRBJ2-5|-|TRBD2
TGTGCCAGCAGCGTAGGGATTAGCGGGGAGACCCAGTACTTC
CASSVGISGETQYF
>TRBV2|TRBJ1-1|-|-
TGTGCCAGAGAGAGAGGGCAGGGGTTGGGCACTGAAGCTTTCTTT
CARERGQGLGTEAFF
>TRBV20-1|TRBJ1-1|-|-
TGCAGTGCTAGTGAGGGAGCTATTGAAGCTTTCTTT
CSASEGAIEAFF
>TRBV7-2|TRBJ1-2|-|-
TGTGCCAGCAGCTTAGGTCTCGGCGGCGGCTACACCTTC
CASSLGLGGGYTF
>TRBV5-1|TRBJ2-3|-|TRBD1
TGCGCCAGCAGAACCGGGACAGGGACGTCGGATACGCAGTATTTT
CASRTGTGTSDTQYF
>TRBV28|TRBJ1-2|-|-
TGTGCCAGCAGCCTATTGGTCGGGAACTATGGCTACACCTTC
CASSLLVGNYGYTF
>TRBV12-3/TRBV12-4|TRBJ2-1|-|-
TGTGCCAGCAGGGGAGGCCACAATGAGCAGTTCTTC
CASRGGHNEQFF
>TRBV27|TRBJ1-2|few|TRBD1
TGTGCCAGCAGTTCCGCACCCTGGACAGGGATTCATGGCTACACCTTC
CASSSAPWTGIHGYTF
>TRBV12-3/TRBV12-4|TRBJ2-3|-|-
TGTGCCAGCAGTCACACAGATACGCAGTATTTT
CASSHTDTQYF
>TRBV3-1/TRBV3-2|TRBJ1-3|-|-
TGTGCCAGCAGCCACCCTCAGGGACTGGCCGGAAACACCATATATTTT
CASSHPQGLAGNTIYF
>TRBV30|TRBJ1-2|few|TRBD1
TGTGCCTGGTCAGGGGGATTCTATGGCTACACCTTC
CAWSGGFYGYTF
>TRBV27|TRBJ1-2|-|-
TGTGCCAGCAGCCAACAGCCAGGGTTCGGCTACACCTTC
CASSQQPGFGYTF
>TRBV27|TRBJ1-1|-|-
TGTGCCAGCAGTTTATGGGCAGCGAACACTGAAGCTTTCTTT
CASSLWAANTEAFF
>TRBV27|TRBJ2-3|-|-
TGTGCCAGCAGGGGGGGGACAGGAAGTTTACTCACAGATACGCAGTATTTT
CASRGGTGSLLTDTQYF
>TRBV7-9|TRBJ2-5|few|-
TGTGCCAGCAGCCACCGTAGCGGTGGAGAGACCCAGTACTTC
CASSHRSGGETQYF
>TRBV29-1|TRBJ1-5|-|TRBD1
TGCAGCGTTGAAGATCCACACAGGGGAGGCAATCAGCCCCAGCATTTT
CSVEDPHRGGNQPQHF